Following are 19 T cell receptor beta chains from one sample sequenced in a study of T cell responses to AZD1222 COVID-19 vaccine. Sequenced by immunoSEQ multiplex PCR; TCRdb stores in-frame clones only, minus some. The sample lists under 150,000 clones; over 90% were seen once. This sample comprised peripheral blood, obtained on day 0 of AZD1222 vaccination. The receptors here all came from an adult in good health.

The chain joins TRBV2 to TRBJ1-1; D is undetermined. This CDR3 has 13 amino acids. V shed 1 base and J shed 4 bases, with 7 bases lying between them. Germline V gene data show CDR1 as SNHLY and CDR2 as FYNNEI. CDR3 nucleotides: TGTGCCAGCAGTGAAGGAGGCCTCACTGAAGCTTTCTTT. As protein: CASSEGGLTEAFF.

The CDR3 DNA is TGTGCCTGGAGTCCGGGACTAGCCCGGTTCTTC. The encoded protein is CAWSPGLARFF. The V call is TRBV30, the J call TRBJ2-1, with TRBD2 matching over 9 bases. CDR1 and CDR2 (germline): GTSNPN, SVGIG (reference sequence). This CDR3 has 11 residues. The V gene end was trimmed by 2 bases and the J gene end by 15 bases; junction bases not matched to a gene: 5.

Worth noting for this clone: The junction does not match germline at one end; this may be a read error. The chain links TRBV2 to TRBJ1-1; no firm D call. The V gene's germline CDR1 is SNHLY and CDR2 FYNNEI. This CDR3 has 11 amino acids. The DNA for the CDR3 is TGTGCCAGCTCTTATGACACCGAAGCTTTCTTT. Protein: CASSYDTEAFF.

The gene calls are TRBV28 and TRBJ2-5; TRBD2 agrees at 7 bases. V shed 5 bases and J 5 bases; nucleotides not matched to a gene: 14. Germline V CDR1 and CDR2: MDHEN, SYDVKM. This CDR3 has 16 amino acids. CDR3 nucleotide sequence: TGTGCCAGCAGTCCGCCTCGGCTAGCGGTACCGGAGACCCAGTACTTC. The encoded protein is CASSPPRLAVPETQYF. Together with reference TRBV28 and TRBJ2-5, the CDR3 gives the full variable domain: DVKVTQSSRYLVKRTGEKVFLECVQDMDHENMFWYRQDPGLGLRLIYFSYDVKMKEKGDIPEGYSVSREKKERFSLILESASTNQTSMYLCASSPPRLAVPETQYFGPGTRLLVL.

The chain combines TRBV7-9 with TRBJ1-1; the D gene is possibly TRBD1 (6 bases). With 5 bases removed from V and 0 bases from J, the gap between germline ends came to 10 bases. The length of the CDR3 is 14 residues. The germline gives CDR1 SEHNR, CDR2 FQNEAQ (reference sequence). This CDR3 is CASSNRDMNTEAFF. The CDR3 bases are TGTGCCAGCAGCAACAGGGATATGAACACTGAAGCTTTCTTT.

The rearrangement links TRBV5-4 to TRBJ1-6; TRBD1 matches 10 bases. The germline V gene has CDR1 SGHNT and CDR2 YYREEE (reference sequence). With V trimmed by 0 bases and J by 8 bases, 2 bases remained unmatched. The CDR3 is 15 residues long. CDR3 DNA: TGTGCCAGCAGCTTGGGGGGACAGGGGCATTCACCCCTCCACTTT. Translating it yields CASSLGGQGHSPLHF.

This clone appeared a single time. The rearrangement joins TRBV20-1 to TRBJ1-2; D might be TRBD1 (6 bases). Per germline, CDR1 DFQATT and CDR2 SNEGSKA (reference sequence). CDR3 size: 13 residues. The V end was cut by 3 bases, the J end by 3 bases, with 11 bases between. The CDR3: CSASIGTYYGYTF. Here the CDR3 DNA reads TGCAGTGCTAGTATTGGGACATACTATGGCTACACCTTC.

The chain combines TRBV13 with TRBJ1-2, with 8 positions matching TRBD1. Germline V CDR1 and CDR2: PRHDT, FYEKMQ (reference sequence). The CDR3 loop spans 14 amino acids. Losses at the gene ends were 0 bases for V and 7 bases for J; bases not matched to a gene: 4. The CDR3 region is CASSLGLGTGGYTF. CDR3 coding DNA: TGTGCCAGCAGCTTAGGCCTAGGGACAGGTGGCTACACCTTC.

CDR3 region: CASSLATAGNTIYF. The CDR3 region has the DNA TGCGCCAGCAGCTTGGCGACGGCTGGAAACACCATATATTTT. The chain has TRBV5-1 and TRBJ1-3, with D unclear. The CDR3 runs 14 residues. Germline lookup yields CDR1 SGHRS and CDR2 YFSETQ. Trimming took 0 bases from V and 2 from J, leaving 6 bases between them.

The J gene is TRBJ1-1, the V gene TRBV30; TRBD1 is a possible D gene (5 bases). Per the germline V gene, CDR1 is GTSNPN and CDR2 is SVGIG (reference sequence). The CDR3 runs to 12 residues. V lost 0 bases, J lost 3 bases, and 5 bases lay in between. CDR3 sequence (DNA): TGTGCCTGGAGTGTAGGGGACACTGAAGCTTTCTTT. Amino acid sequence: CAWSVGDTEAFF. The whole variable domain, filled in from reference TRBV30 and TRBJ1-1, reads SQTIHQWPATLVQPVGSPLSLECTVEGTSNPNLYWYRQAAGRGLQLLFYSVGIGQISSEVPQNLSASRPQDRQFILSSKKLLLSDSGFYLCAWSVGDTEAFFGQGTRLTVV.

The chain is built from TRBV18 and TRBJ1-1, with 11 bases identical to TRBD1. Unmatched junction bases numbered 13, after V lost 9 bases and J lost 1 base. The CDR3 has 17 residues. The germline gives CDR1 KGHSH, CDR2 LQKENI. CDR3: CASCIGGQGGRNTEAFF. As DNA, the CDR3 is TGTGCCAGTTGCATTGGGGGACAGGGGGGTCGGAACACTGAAGCTTTCTTT.

The rearrangement joins TRBV4-1 to TRBJ1-2, with D perhaps matching TRBD1 (5 bases). V shed 2 bases and J shed 0 bases, with 16 bases lying between them. From germline, CDR1 is MGHRA and CDR2 YSYEKL. The CDR3 covers 17 residues. This CDR3 is CASSQREGDTPNYGYTF. As DNA, the CDR3 is TGCGCCAGCAGCCAAAGAGAAGGGGATACTCCTAACTATGGCTACACCTTC.

CDR3 coding DNA: TGTGCCAGTAAGGAGGGCCCCGTGCCTGGGGAGCTGTTTTTT. Translating it yields CASKEGPVPGELFF. The chain has TRBV6-5 and TRBJ2-2; D may be TRBD2 (6 bases). The CDR3 loop spans 14 amino acids. Germline lookup yields CDR1 MNHEY and CDR2 SVGAGI. V gave up 9 bases and J gave up 8 bases, with 19 bases separating them.

The CDR3 DNA is TGTGCCAGCAGTCATGGGACTAGCTACGAGCAGTACTTC. Residues: CASSHGTSYEQYF. This chain uses TRBV6-2 or TRBV6-3 with TRBJ2-7, with 8 bases identical to TRBD2. Germline CDR1 and CDR2: MNHEY and SVGEGT. This CDR3 spans 13 amino acids. V shed 5 bases, J shed 3 bases, and the junction held 3 bases outside the gene matches.

The chain joins TRBV7-9 to TRBJ2-5; TRBD2 aligns across 9 bases. The CDR3 consists of 13 residues. The germline gives CDR1 SEHNR, CDR2 FQNEAQ (reference sequence). V was pared by 5 bases and J by 4 bases, with 2 bases of the junction left unmatched. The CDR3 region is CASSLLAGETQYF. Written as DNA, the CDR3 is TGTGCCAGCAGCCTACTAGCGGGAGAGACCCAGTACTTC.

This clone was observed a single time. This sequence joins TRBV7-2 and TRBJ2-7; 8 bases map to TRBD1. This CDR3 comprises 14 residues. Trimming took 5 bases from V and 3 from J; bases not matched to a gene: 6. Germline CDR1 reads SGHTA; CDR2 reads FQGNSA. The CDR3 DNA follows: TGTGCCAGCAGCCCAGGACAGGGATTCTACGAGCAGTACTTC. This translates into CASSPGQGFYEQYF. Together with reference TRBV7-2 and TRBJ2-7, the CDR3 gives the full variable domain: GAGVSQSPSNKVTEKGKDVELRCDPISGHTALYWYRQSLGQGLEFLIYFQGNSAPDKSGLPSDRFSAERTGGSVSTLTIQRTQQEDSAVYLCASSPGQGFYEQYFGPGTRLTVT.

Only one count was recorded for this clone. The chain uses TRBV5-4 and TRBJ2-7, with D unresolved. The V gene lost 1 base and the J gene lost 6 bases, with 14 bases spanning the gap. Germline V CDR1 and CDR2: SGHNT, YYREEE (reference sequence). The length of the CDR3 is 14 residues. Written as DNA, the CDR3 is TGTGCCAGCAGCTTGACAGCTAGTCTACCCGAGCAGTACTTC. Its translation is CASSLTASLPEQYF.

The V and J genes are TRBV6-2 or TRBV6-3 and TRBJ2-7, with TRBD2 as a possible D gene (5 bases). The V end lost 1 base, the J end lost 4 bases, and 20 bases lay between the germline ends. This CDR3 is 17 amino acids long. The germline V gene encodes CDR1 MNHEY and CDR2 SVGEGT. This chain's CDR3 is CASSYWSPKKGAYEQYF. CDR3 DNA: TGTGCCAGCAGTTACTGGTCGCCGAAGAAGGGAGCTTACGAGCAGTACTTC.

CDR3 loop: CASSIRGRKNTEAFF. CDR3 nucleotide sequence: TGTGCCAGTAGTATTAGGGGGCGGAAGAACACTGAAGCTTTCTTT. The chain is built from TRBV19 and TRBJ1-1, with TRBD1 matching 7 bases. The CDR3 contains 15 residues. V was clipped by 3 bases and J by 1 base; unmatched bases: 5. CDR1 and CDR2 (germline): LNHDA, SQIVND (reference sequence).